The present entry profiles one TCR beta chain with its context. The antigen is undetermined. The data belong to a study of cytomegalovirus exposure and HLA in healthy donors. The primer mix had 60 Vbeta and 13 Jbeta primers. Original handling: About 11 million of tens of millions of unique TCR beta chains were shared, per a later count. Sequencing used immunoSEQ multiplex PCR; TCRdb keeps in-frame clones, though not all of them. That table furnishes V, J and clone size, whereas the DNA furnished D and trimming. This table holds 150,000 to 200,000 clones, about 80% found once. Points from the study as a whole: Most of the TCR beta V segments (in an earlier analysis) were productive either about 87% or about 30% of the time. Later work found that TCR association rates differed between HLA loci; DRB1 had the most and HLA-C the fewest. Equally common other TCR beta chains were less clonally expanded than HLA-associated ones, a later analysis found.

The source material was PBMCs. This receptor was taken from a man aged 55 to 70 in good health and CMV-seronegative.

CDR3 region: CASSLLDRGAEKLFF. The CDR3 DNA sequence: TGTGCCAGCTCCCTATTAGACAGGGGGGCCGAAAAACTGTTTTTT. This rearrangement joins TRBV18 to TRBJ1-4; 9 positions agree with TRBD1. V shed 6 bases and J 8 bases; nucleotides not matched to a gene: 10. The CDR3 is 15 residues long. CDR1 and CDR2 from the germline V gene are KGHSH and LQKENI.